These 17 T cell receptor beta chains came from one sample sequenced in a study of CD8 T cells in Susac syndrome. A quantity of roughly 0.5 to 1 ug RNA underwent reverse transcription using random hexamers. TCRdb re-analysed the immunoSEQ multiplex PCR reads in MiXCR, keeping a single row per CDR3 protein. The data hold more than 70,000 distinct CDR3 sequences, with roughly 94% observed a single time. Source material: CD8+ T cells from PBMCs. These receptors originate from a human donor with Susac syndrome.

This clonotype was detected only once. The V gene is TRBV20-1, the J gene TRBJ2-1; 9 bases align to TRBD2. V trimming: 3 bases; J trimming: 4 bases; junction bases outside the gene matches: 19. This CDR3 spans 19 amino acids. Germline-derived CDR1 and CDR2 are DFQATT and SNEGSKA (reference sequence). This CDR3 reads CSARGLAGRDTTRYNEQFF. CDR3 bases: TGCAGTGCTAGGGGTCTAGCGGGGAGAGACACCACCAGGTACAATGAGCAGTTCTTC.

The chain couples TRBV28 to TRBJ2-2; unclear D gene. Per the germline V gene, CDR1 is MDHEN and CDR2 is SYDVKM. V was shortened by 6 bases and J by 7 bases, with 12 bases between the two germline ends. The CDR3 is 13 amino acids. DNA for the CDR3: TGTGCCAGCAGGAAGCTAGGTTTCGGGGAGCTGTTTTTT. Translation: CASRKLGFGELFF. Full variable domain (rest looked up from reference TRBV28 and TRBJ2-2): DVKVTQSSRYLVKRTGEKVFLECVQDMDHENMFWYRQDPGLGLRLIYFSYDVKMKEKGDIPEGYSVSREKKERFSLILESASTNQTSMYLCASRKLGFGELFFGEGSRLTVL.

The chain joins TRBV12-3 or TRBV12-4 to TRBJ2-2, with a weak D call TRBD2 (6 bases). V was shortened by 5 bases and J by 6 bases, with 16 bases between the two germline ends. There are 15 residues in the CDR3. In nucleotides, the CDR3 is TGTGCCAGCAGTCGGTCTAGCGACGTCCCCGGGGAGCTGTTTTTT. It encodes CASSRSSDVPGELFF.

This clonotype was counted a single time. This sequence joins TRBV27 and TRBJ2-7; possible D gene TRBD1, 6 bases. The CDR3 sequence is 12 residues long. Germline-derived CDR1 and CDR2 are MNHEY and SMNVEV (reference sequence). V was cut by 4 bases and J by 6 bases, with 10 bases left in between. The CDR3 here is CASSSTGPEQYF. CDR3 DNA: TGTGCCAGCAGTTCCACAGGGCCCGAGCAGTACTTC.

The V gene is TRBV5-1, the J gene TRBJ2-7, with TRBD1 matching over 9 bases. Unmatched junction bases numbered 4, after V lost 6 bases and J lost 3 bases. This CDR3 is 13 amino acids long. Looked up from germline, CDR1 is SGHRS and CDR2 is YFSETQ. The CDR3 sequence is CASTRTGDYEQYF. The CDR3 region has the DNA TGCGCCAGCACCCGGACAGGGGACTACGAGCAGTACTTC.

The genes are TRBV4-3 and TRBJ1-1, with 7 bases fitting TRBD1. CDR1 is LGHNA, CDR2 YSLEER, per germline. This CDR3 spans 16 amino acids. With V trimmed by 1 base and J by 7 bases, 12 bases remained unmatched. The CDR3 protein is CASSQGADRDGGEAFF. CDR3 in DNA: TGCGCCAGCAGCCAAGGGGCTGACAGGGATGGCGGTGAAGCTTTCTTT.

V and J are TRBV2 and TRBJ2-3; D possibly corresponds to TRBD2 (6 bases). Germline V gene sequence: CDR1 SNHLY, CDR2 FYNNEI. This CDR3 spans 13 amino acids. V lost 11 bases and J lost 2, with 14 bases in between. In DNA form, the CDR3 reads TGTGCCGGCCGGACTATTTCCACAGATACGCAGTATTTT. This translates into CAGRTISTDTQYF. Using reference TRBV2 and TRBJ2-3 for the parts outside the CDR3, the full variable domain is EPEVTQTPSHQVTQMGQEVILRCVPISNHLYFYWYRQILGQKVEFLVSFYNNEISEKSEIFDDQFSVERPDGSNFTLKIRSTKLEDSAMYFCAGRTISTDTQYFGPGTRLTVL.

The J gene is TRBJ2-7, the V gene TRBV12-3 or TRBV12-4; 9 nucleotides line up with TRBD1. This CDR3 is built from 14 residues. The ends lost 6 bases at V and 5 bases at J; junction bases unmatched: 8. The CDR3: CASRSGTGSHEQYF. CDR3 nucleotides: TGTGCCAGCAGATCCGGGACAGGGTCCCACGAGCAGTACTTC.

This sequence joins TRBV7-3 and TRBJ2-1; D is possibly TRBD2 (5 bases). CDR3 length: 16 amino acids. The V and J ends lost 0 bases and 0 bases respectively, with 9 bases between them. CDR1 is SGHTA and CDR2 is FQGTGA in the germline V gene. DNA for the CDR3: TGTGCCAGCAGCTTAACTGCGGGTAACTCCTACAATGAGCAGTTCTTC. Translation: CASSLTAGNSYNEQFF.

The chain joins TRBV5-1 to TRBJ2-2; 9 nucleotides line up with TRBD1. There are 16 residues in the CDR3. CDR1 and CDR2 from the germline V gene are SGHRS and YFSETQ. V shed 7 bases, J shed 4 bases, and the junction held 11 bases outside the gene matches. CDR3 DNA: TGCGCCAGCGGTTTTAGGACAGGGGAGAGCACCGGGGAGCTGTTTTTT. This gives the protein CASGFRTGESTGELFF.

This rearrangement joins TRBV4-3 to TRBJ2-5, with 8 nucleotides matching TRBD2. J gave up 2 bases and V 0 bases, and 2 bases lay outside the gene matches. The CDR3 consists of 15 residues. Germline CDR1 reads LGHNA; CDR2 reads YSLEER. CDR3 in amino acids: CASSQELAGQETQYF. The CDR3 DNA reads as TGCGCCAGCAGCCAAGAGTTAGCGGGGCAAGAGACCCAGTACTTC.

The chain joins TRBV6-5 to TRBJ2-3; D assignment may be TRBD1 or TRBD2 (6 bases each). The CDR3 has 14 residues. Germline V gives CDR1 MNHEY, CDR2 SVGAGI. This CDR3 is CAIGRGTSTDTQYF. As DNA, the CDR3 is TGTGCGATCGGAAGGGGGACTAGCACAGATACGCAGTATTTT.

The chain carries TRBV5-1 and TRBJ2-1; possibly TRBD1 for D (5 bases). CDR1 is SGHRS and CDR2 is YFSETQ in the germline V gene. V lost 3 bases, J lost 12 bases, and 10 bases lay in between. The CDR3 totals 11 residues. CDR3 bases: TGCGCCAGCAGCTATGGACAAAGGCAGTTCTTC. As protein: CASSYGQRQFF.

The genes are TRBV3-1 and TRBJ2-7; 9 nucleotides align to TRBD2. This CDR3 has 14 residues. Germline V gene data show CDR1 as LGHDT and CDR2 as YNNKEL (reference sequence). V shed 3 bases and J 2 bases; nucleotides not matched to a gene: 2. CDR3 amino acids: CASSQTSGTYEQYF. The CDR3 region has the DNA TGTGCCAGCAGCCAGACTAGCGGAACCTACGAGCAGTACTTC.

The chain joins TRBV5-6 to TRBJ2-7, with D perhaps matching TRBD2 (5 bases). CDR1 and CDR2 from the germline V gene are SGHDT and YYEEEE. Trimming cost V 0 bases and J 2 bases, with 9 bases left between them. There are 14 residues in the CDR3. Here the CDR3 reads CASSLGWGAYEQYF. For the CDR3, the DNA is TGTGCCAGCAGCTTGGGTTGGGGAGCCTACGAGCAGTACTTC.

The rearrangement joins TRBV7-6 to TRBJ2-3; D remains ambiguous. V shed 3 bases and J shed 4 bases, with 11 bases lying between them. The CDR3 runs to 14 residues. Germline CDR1 reads SGHVS; CDR2 reads FNYEAQ. Here the CDR3 reads CASSFLRPPDTQYF. The CDR3 DNA sequence: TGTGCCAGCAGCTTTCTTCGGCCTCCAGATACGCAGTATTTT.

DNA of the CDR3: TGTGCCAGCAGTTACTCGGAGCTCTATGGCTACACCTTC. Encoded protein: CASSYSELYGYTF. This chain joins TRBV6-5 and TRBJ1-2, with D hard to call. Germline V CDR1 and CDR2: MNHEY, SVGAGI. The V and J ends lost 0 bases and 4 bases respectively, with 6 bases between them. This CDR3 has 13 amino acids.